Shown below are 29 T cell receptor beta chains from a single sample sequenced in a study of T-cell memory formation after mild COVID-19. TCRdb independently ran MiXCR on the 5' RACE reads; one entry per CDR3 protein. Of around 210,000 distinct CDR3 sequences detected, 9.5% to 10% appear once; the ten largest clones hold 3.5%. The sample consisted of PBMCs or a T cell subset sorted from them (not recorded which). The receptors shown here come from a man aged 18 to 30 who had mild COVID-19 (a few samples of this study predate the infection). Cell type and time point are not known.

V usage is TRBV6-1 and J usage is TRBJ1-3; D is unresolved. V lost 6 bases to trimming and J lost 0 bases, with 6 bases between them. The CDR3 length is 13 residues. From germline, CDR1 is MNHNS and CDR2 SASEGT. For the CDR3, the DNA is TGTGCCAGCAGGCGGTTCTCTGGAAACACCATATATTTT. Protein: CASRRFSGNTIYF.

The rearrangement joins TRBV7-6 to TRBJ2-2; D is undetermined. Trimming pared 4 bases from V and 0 bases from J, leaving 18 bases between. Germline V gene sequence: CDR1 SGHVS, CDR2 FNYEAQ. The CDR3 extends over 18 amino acids. CDR3 in amino acids: CASSSLPPTRTNTGELFF. As DNA, the CDR3 is TGTGCCAGCAGCTCACTCCCCCCGACAAGGACGAACACCGGGGAGCTGTTTTTT.

This clonotype occurred a few times. The chain has TRBV20-1 and TRBJ2-5; no clear D gene. This CDR3 is 12 amino acids long. CDR1 and CDR2 (germline): DFQATT, SNEGSKA (reference sequence). V lost 4 bases and J 1 base, leaving 7 bases between the germline ends. CDR3 coding DNA: TGCAGTGCTACGAGGACCCAAGAGACCCAGTACTTC. Its translation is CSATRTQETQYF.

This clonotype showed up many times. V gene TRBV6-5 combines with J gene TRBJ1-2; 8 bases fit TRBD1. CDR3 length: 15 amino acids. Germline V gene data show CDR1 as MNHEY and CDR2 as SVGAGI. With 2 bases clipped from V and 4 bases from J, the junction kept 6 bases outside the gene matches. The CDR3 reads CASSYAGGAGYGYTF. The CDR3 coding sequence is TGTGCCAGCAGTTACGCAGGGGGCGCCGGCTATGGCTACACCTTC.

This clonotype has just a few counts. V usage is TRBV28 and J usage is TRBJ2-7; D may be TRBD1 (5 bases). Germline V gene sequence: CDR1 MDHEN, CDR2 SYDVKM. Trimming pared 4 bases from V and 3 bases from J, leaving 10 bases between. The CDR3 has 13 residues. As DNA, the CDR3 is TGTGCCAGCAGTTCCGGACAAGACTACGAGCAGTACGTC. Translated: CASSSGQDYEQYV.

This chain joins TRBV4-1 and TRBJ2-2, with 12 bases identical to TRBD2. The trim removed 2 bases at V and 2 bases at J, leaving 3 bases unmatched. The CDR3 covers 17 residues. Germline V gene sequence: CDR1 MGHRA, CDR2 YSYEKL. In DNA form, the CDR3 reads TGCGCCAGCAGCCAAAGGACTAGCGGGATCAACACCGGGGAGCTGTTTTTT. Translation gives CASSQRTSGINTGELFF.

The table lists this clonotype with a few counts. The rearrangement uses TRBV19 and TRBJ2-1, with D perhaps TRBD1 (6 bases). Germline CDR1 reads LNHDA; CDR2 reads SQIVND (reference sequence). The V gene lost 3 bases and the J gene lost 0 bases, with 12 bases spanning the gap. This CDR3 region has 16 residues. The CDR3 nucleotides are TGTGCCAGTAGTATTGGAACAGGGAGCTCCTACAATGAGCAGTTCTTC. Translating it yields CASSIGTGSSYNEQFF.

This chain joins TRBV6-5 and TRBJ2-5, with TRBD2 identical over 8 bases. CDR3 length: 16 residues. Germline values: CDR1 MNHEY, CDR2 SVGAGI. The J segment lost 1 base and the V segment lost 5 bases, leaving 9 bases of the junction unmatched. This CDR3 is CASSPPGGRFQETQYF. DNA for the CDR3: TGTGCCAGCAGTCCGCCGGGGGGGCGATTCCAAGAGACCCAGTACTTC.

This chain joins TRBV2 and TRBJ2-5, with 7 bases identical to TRBD1. CDR3 length: 13 amino acids. Per the germline V gene, CDR1 is SNHLY and CDR2 is FYNNEI. The J segment lost 4 bases and the V segment lost 5 bases, leaving 4 bases of the junction unmatched. The CDR3 nucleotides read TGTGCCAGCAGTACCAACAGGGGAGAGACCCAGTACTTC. The encoded protein is CASSTNRGETQYF.

This sequence joins TRBV11-2 and TRBJ2-3, with D perhaps matching TRBD1 (5 bases). CDR1 is SGHAT and CDR2 is FQNNGV in the germline V gene. This CDR3 has 18 residues. Trimming removed 1 base from V and 0 bases from J, with 17 bases in between. The CDR3 DNA sequence: TGTGCCAGCAGCTTAGTCCAGGGAATGGGCCTAAGCACAGATACGCAGTATTTT. It encodes CASSLVQGMGLSTDTQYF.

This clonotype was observed at least ten times. The V and J genes are TRBV5-1 and TRBJ2-7; D gene unclear. The length of the CDR3 is 12 residues. The V end lost 5 bases, the J end lost 7 bases, and 13 bases lay between the germline ends. Germline CDR1 is SGHRS and CDR2 is YFSETQ. Here the CDR3 DNA reads TGCGCCAGCAGTCTATGGGATAAAGAGCAGTACTTC. Residues: CASSLWDKEQYF. Full variable domain (rest looked up from reference TRBV5-1 and TRBJ2-7): KAGVTQTPRYLIKTRGQQVTLSCSPISGHRSVSWYQQTPGQGLQFLFEYFSETQRNKGNFPGRFSGRQFSNSRSEMNVSTLELGDSALYLCASSLWDKEQYFGPGTRLTVT.

The chain recombines TRBV6-5 with TRBJ1-3, with D unclear. From germline, CDR1 is MNHEY and CDR2 SVGAGI. V was clipped by 6 bases and J by 0 bases, with 9 bases between them. The CDR3 covers 14 residues. The CDR3 spells CASSGGTSGNTIYF. The CDR3, as DNA: TGTGCCAGCAGCGGAGGAACCTCTGGAAACACCATATATTTT.

The chain combines TRBV28 with TRBJ2-7, with D perhaps matching TRBD1 (6 bases). The CDR3 runs 14 residues. The V end lost 6 bases, the J end lost 2 bases, and 14 bases lay between the germline ends. Germline values: CDR1 MDHEN, CDR2 SYDVKM. Here the CDR3 DNA reads TGTGCCAGCAGCCCCCAGGGGATCACCTACGAGCAGTACGTC. It yields the protein CASSPQGITYEQYV.

This clonotype has only a few counts. The V gene is TRBV11-2, the J gene TRBJ2-5; tentatively, D is TRBD1 (6 bases). This CDR3 contains 17 residues. Germline CDR1 SGHAT, CDR2 FQNNGV. Trimming left V 0 bases short and J 1 base short, with 15 bases between. This chain's CDR3 is CASSLDLQGRIQETQYF. CDR3 coding DNA: TGTGCCAGCAGCTTAGATCTCCAGGGGCGAATCCAAGAGACCCAGTACTTC.

This clonotype was recorded at least ten times. The chain employs TRBV20-1 and TRBJ2-5; D may be TRBD1 or TRBD2 (6 bases each). The CDR3 is 17 amino acids. Trimming cost V 1 base and J 0 bases, with 18 bases left between them. Germline CDR1 is DFQATT and CDR2 is SNEGSKA (reference sequence). This CDR3 reads CSARVTWGRGNQETQYF. CDR3 nucleotide sequence: TGCAGTGCTAGAGTCACTTGGGGGCGGGGTAACCAAGAGACCCAGTACTTC.

This clonotype was picked up many times. A junction boundary mismatches the germline segment, possibly from a read error. The gene calls are TRBV7-2 and TRBJ2-3; 12 bases are shared with TRBD2. This CDR3 is built from 13 residues. The V gene's germline CDR1 is SGHTA and CDR2 FQGNSA. CDR3 in amino acids: CASSSASGGETSF. In DNA, the CDR3 is TGTGCCAGCAGCTCCGCTAGCGGGGGGGAGACATCATTT. Drawing the rest from reference TRBV7-2 and TRBJ2-3, the complete variable domain is GAGVSQSPSNKVTEKGKDVELRCDPISGHTALYWYRQSLGQGLEFLIYFQGNSAPDKSGLPSDRFSAERTGGSVSTLTIQRTQQEDSAVYLCASSSASGGETSFGPGTRLTVL.

The CDR3, as DNA: TGTGCCAGCAGCCTGGCCCCCCTGCCGGGGATGCGCGAGCAGTACGTC. It translates to CASSLAPLPGMREQYV. The gene calls are TRBV7-8 and TRBJ2-7, with TRBD2 as a possible D gene (5 bases). Trimming cost V 5 bases and J 6 bases, with 23 bases left between them. The CDR3 is made up of 16 amino acids. CDR1 and CDR2 from the germline V gene are SGHVS and FQNEAQ.

This clonotype was seen a handful of times. The J gene is TRBJ2-7, the V gene TRBV6-5, with unresolved D. The germline V and J ends were trimmed by 0 bases and 0 bases, with 12 bases remaining between them. The CDR3 consists of 16 residues. Germline V gives CDR1 MNHEY, CDR2 SVGAGI. CDR3 DNA sequence: TGTGCCAGCAGTTACTCGTTACAGTTCAGCTCCTACGAGCAGTACTTC. Protein: CASSYSLQFSSYEQYF.

In its sample, this clonotype was seen many times. The rearrangement uses TRBV7-9 and TRBJ2-7; a weak D match, TRBD1 (5 bases). Germline loops: CDR1 SEHNR, CDR2 FQNEAQ (reference sequence). V was trimmed by 1 base and J by 3 bases, leaving 13 bases between them. CDR3 size: 15 residues. This CDR3 reads CASSLVDSSLYEQYF. The CDR3 coding sequence is TGTGCCAGCAGCTTAGTTGACAGTTCCCTCTACGAGCAGTACTTC.

This clonotype was observed many times. The J gene is TRBJ1-4, the V gene TRBV30; no definite D call. Germline loops: CDR1 GTSNPN, CDR2 SVGIG (reference sequence). The CDR3 has 14 residues. The V and J ends lost 5 bases and 1 base respectively, with 11 bases between them. The CDR3 nucleotides read TGTGCCTGGGCCCCGAGGGTAACTAATGAAAAACTGTTTTTT. It translates to CAWAPRVTNEKLFF.

J is TRBJ2-5 and V is TRBV14, with D tentatively TRBD1 (6 bases). This CDR3 spans 12 amino acids. Germline assignment: CDR1 SGHDN and CDR2 FVKESK. The germline V and J ends were trimmed by 5 bases and 8 bases, with 12 bases remaining between them. CDR3 amino acids: CASSSQGPTQYF. The CDR3 nucleotides are TGTGCCAGCAGCTCCCAGGGGCCTACCCAGTACTTC.

This sequence joins TRBV11-2 and TRBJ2-7; D ambiguous. CDR3 size: 11 residues. Germline V CDR1 and CDR2: SGHAT, FQNNGV. V was cut by 2 bases and J by 7 bases, with 6 bases left in between. DNA for the CDR3: TGTGCCAGCAGCTTATGGTGGGAGCAGTACTTC. Protein sequence: CASSLWWEQYF. Complete variable domain (other parts from reference TRBV11-2 and TRBJ2-7): EAGVAQSPRYKIIEKRQSVAFWCNPISGHATLYWYQQILGQGPKLLIQFQNNGVVDDSQLPKDRFSAERLKGVDSTLKIQPAKLEDSAVYLCASSLWWEQYFGPGTRLTVT.

This clonotype was seen repeatedly, ten times or more. The rearrangement links TRBV5-1 to TRBJ2-2; TRBD1 is a possible D gene (6 bases). Trimming stripped 5 bases from V and 2 bases from J, with 10 bases between. The length of the CDR3 is 14 residues. Germline-derived CDR1 and CDR2 are SGHRS and YFSETQ. CDR3 sequence: CASRPGTNTGELFF. The CDR3 nucleotides read TGCGCCAGCAGGCCGGGGACAAACACCGGGGAGCTGTTTTTT.

This clonotype turned up a few times. This rearrangement joins TRBV20-1 to TRBJ2-7, with D tentatively TRBD1 or TRBD2 (5 bases each). CDR1 and CDR2 (germline): DFQATT, SNEGSKA (reference sequence). Trimming stripped 3 bases from V and 6 bases from J, with 9 bases between. The CDR3 length is 11 residues. CDR3 coding DNA: TGCAGTGCTAGGAGGGGCGGCGAGCAGTACTTC. It is translated as CSARRGGEQYF.

This sequence joins TRBV14 and TRBJ2-1, with D possibly being TRBD2 (6 bases). In germline, CDR1 is SGHDN, CDR2 FVKESK. The CDR3 has 14 amino acids. Trimming removed 1 base at V and 8 bases at J, with 12 bases between. The CDR3 loop is CASSQVGREDEQFF. The CDR3 coding sequence is TGTGCCAGCAGCCAAGTCGGCAGGGAGGATGAGCAGTTCTTC.

V gene TRBV9 combines with J gene TRBJ2-2; D is perhaps TRBD1 (6 bases). Trimming removed 7 bases from V and 5 bases from J, with 12 bases in between. The V gene's germline CDR1 is SGDLS and CDR2 YYNGEE. The CDR3 is made up of 13 amino acids. The CDR3 sequence is CASGKQGTGELFF. The CDR3 DNA is TGTGCCAGCGGAAAACAGGGAACCGGGGAGCTGTTTTTT. Using reference TRBV9 and TRBJ2-2 for the parts outside the CDR3, the full variable domain is DSGVTQTPKHLITATGQRVTLRCSPRSGDLSVYWYQQSLDQGLQFLIQYYNGEERAKGNILERFSAQQFPDLHSELNLSSLELGDSALYFCASGKQGTGELFFGEGSRLTVL.

This chain links TRBV20-1 with TRBJ2-1; D is unclear. The V gene lost 6 bases and the J gene lost 2 bases, with 5 bases spanning the gap. CDR1 DFQATT and CDR2 SNEGSKA come from the germline V gene (reference sequence). The CDR3 runs 11 residues. The CDR3 DNA follows: TGCAGTGCCCGACCCTACAATGAGCAGTTCTTC. This encodes CSARPYNEQFF.

This rearrangement joins TRBV20-1 to TRBJ2-7, with TRBD2 matching 13 bases. V lost 3 bases and J lost 5; bases outside the gene matches: 7. Germline V lookup: CDR1 DFQATT, CDR2 SNEGSKA (reference sequence). This CDR3 is 15 amino acids long. In DNA, the CDR3 is TGCAGTGCTAGCACTAGCGGGGGGGCCCCCGACGAGCAGTACTTC. Translated: CSASTSGGAPDEQYF.

This clonotype was picked up many times. The gene calls are TRBV4-1 and TRBJ2-5, with D unclear. The CDR3 has 14 amino acids. The V and J ends lost 4 bases and 0 bases respectively, with 9 bases between them. The germline CDR1 and CDR2 sequences are MGHRA and YSYEKL. CDR3: CASSPRGHQETQYF. The DNA for the CDR3 is TGCGCCAGCAGCCCCCGAGGCCACCAAGAGACCCAGTACTTC.